This entry is about one T cell receptor beta chain. Its antigen remains undetermined. Per-base quality was not reported, and no clone a single base away is much larger than it. This record comes from a study of CD8+ T cells in alopecia areata (dated 2018 in TCRdb). Some background on the complete study: The treated patients took part in an open-label pilot trial in which moderate-to-severe alopecia areata was treated with oral tofacitinib at 5 to 10 mg twice daily. High-throughput TCRbeta sequencing was used to examine T cell clonal expansion in alopecia areata in both the C3H/HeJ mouse model and human patients. Biopsies were taken from tofacitinib-treated patients at baseline and again at 4 and 24 weeks into treatment, and several of those patients also had a later scalp biopsy. Disease severity in treated patients was measured with the SALT score, which quantifies the percentage of affected scalp surface area. Amplification of TCRbeta CDR3 regions was done by immunoSEQ multiplex PCR using 35 Vbeta forward primers and 13 Jbeta reverse primers. RNA was obtained with the PAXgene miRNA kit for fixed scalp, the miRNeasy kit for PBMCs, and the RNeasy kit for mouse skin. Clonality in the scalp was compared among normal scalp (n=4), patchy alopecia areata scalp (n=8), and alopecia totalis/universalis scalp (n=8). Human TCRbeta sequencing covered scalp tissue and sorted CD4+ and CD8+ peripheral blood T cells from patchy and totalis/universalis alopecia areata patients and healthy controls. Tofacitinib was given for 6 to 18 months, followed by 6 months of follow-up off drug to assess delayed response and recurrence. The research as a whole found: Unlike mouse skin, which is dominated by gammadelta T cells, normal human skin has resident alphabeta T cells that are also sequenced, and this complicates analysis of the scalp TCR repertoire. The treated cohort was small, with a single nonresponder, so links between baseline CD8+ expansion and response need larger studies. Tofacitinib significantly lowered scalp clonality and the number of expanded CD8+ clones among the top 100 scalp clones. During tofacitinib treatment, many expanded lesional clones remained in scalp and blood, and this persistence may partly explain relapse after treatment is stopped. Compared with normal scalp, lesional scalp had higher clonality and more expanded CD8+ clones, particularly in alopecia totalis/universalis, a pattern that suggests antigenic drive. TCR sequences shared between patients were less clear than in mice, possibly partly because of HLA diversity in the patient population.

V is pared back by 0 bases and J by 4 bases, with 5 bases lying between the germline termini. CDR1 LGHNA and CDR2 YNFKEQ are derived from the germline V gene. The CDR3 contains 13 residues, cysteine and phenylalanine counted. The entry retains the CDR3 DNA only, 39 bases that are in frame from base 1. The time point label, read with the paper, signifies: around 26 weeks on oral tofacitinib. The intended sense of this specimen's treatment or condition label: oral pan-JAK inhibitor, 5-10 mg twice daily. Lesional scalp punch biopsies and peripheral blood were obtained from alopecia areata patients. PBMCs were isolated by density centrifugation and stained for CD3, CD4 and CD8, after which CD4+ and CD8+ T cells were sorted on a FACSAria. To prepare the library, the immunoSEQ multiplex PCR assay was applied. To provide template for TCR sequencing, every sample had RNA extracted and reverse transcribed into cDNA. First-strand cDNA was synthesized using SuperScript III with a 2:1 mix of oligo-dT and random hexamers. A synthetic immune receptor repertoire was used to assess amplification bias, and residual bias was removed computationally. For the original study's pipeline: After raw reads were preprocessed to remove errors, the CDR3 was defined following IMGT conventions as running from the conserved cysteine to phenylalanine. To get clonality, Shannon entropy was normalized by log2 of the number of productive unique TCRs and the result was subtracted from 1. Whether scalp clones were CD4 or CD8 was inferred by matching scalp TCRbeta sequences against CD4 and CD8 repertoires sorted from blood. TCRdb provides this immuneACCESS table in a form limited to in-frame rearrangements. Some clones are lacking; in checked studies, under half of them reflect an unresolved V gene, and why the rest are absent is not known. V, J and clone size are taken as reported in that table, and D and trimming were inferred from the DNA itself. This sample is represented by fewer than 110,000 clones; roughly 84% of them were singletons. The top ten clonotypes cover 24% of the sample.

The chain employs TRBV4-2 and TRBJ2-3; no D gene is confidently identified. Sample: CD8+ T cells sorted from blood, taken at week 24, from a patient treated with tofacitinib. The clonotype originates from a human donor with alopecia areata. The CDR3 in this case is CASSQEKPDTQYF. The DNA sequence is given as TGTGCCAGCAGCCAAGAGAAACCAGATACGCAGTATTTT.